These T cell receptor beta chains were read from a single sample in a study of blood T cells in healthy people across ages. TCRdb used MiXCR to reprocess the 5' RACE reads, holding one entry per CDR3 protein. The sample lists about a million distinct CDR3 sequences, 48% occurring once. Material for sequencing was blood. These receptors were obtained from a young man in good health. CDR3s include the opening cysteine and the closing phenylalanine or tryptophan. The D gene is left open where the match is weak. Not every row has a clone size; where given, it reads once, few, many or a size class.

j_call v_call clone_size d_call cdr3_nt cdr3_aa
TRBJ2-7 TRBV11-2 few TRBD2 TGTGCCAGCAGCGTGCGGGGGGGTAAGCCCTACGAGCAGTACTTC CASSVRGGKPYEQYF
TRBJ1-5 TRBV6-1 NA NA TGTGCCAGCAGTGAACTCCAACACCATAGCAATCAGCCCCAGCATTTT CASSELQHHSNQPQHF
TRBJ2-3 TRBV5-1 many TRBD1 TGCGCCAGCAGCCGCTGGGGACAGTCACCGACAGATACGCAGTATTTT CASSRWGQSPTDTQYF
TRBJ2-7 TRBV12-3/TRBV12-4 many TRBD1 TGTGCCAGCAGTGCTGACAGGGGGCCCTACGAGCAGTACTTC CASSADRGPYEQYF
TRBJ2-2 TRBV6-6 NA NA TGTGCCAGCAGTTACGGGCCCGAGGGGGGGGAGCTGTTTTTT CASSYGPEGGELFF
TRBJ1-2 TRBV4-3 NA NA TGCGCCAGCAGCCAAGGCGGGACTTTTAACTATGGCTACACCTTC CASSQGGTFNYGYTF
TRBJ1-1 TRBV6-2/TRBV6-3 NA TRBD1 TGTGCCAGCAGGACAGGGGGCTGGGCTGAAGCTTTCTTT CASRTGGWAEAFF
TRBJ1-2 TRBV11-1 NA TRBD1 TGTGCCAGCGGACAGGACATCTATGGCTACACCTTC CASGQDIYGYTF
TRBJ2-3 TRBV4-1 NA TRBD2 TGCGCCAACAGCCAGGCGGGGGGGCCAGATACGCAGTATTTT CANSQAGGPDTQYF
TRBJ1-2 TRBV28 NA TRBD1 TGTGCCAGCAGTTTCCGGGACAGGGTCTCCCCCGGTGGCTACACCTTC CASSFRDRVSPGGYTF
TRBJ2-1 TRBV20-1 NA NA TGCAGTGCTAGAGATCCGCAGGCTAGCTCCTACAATGAGCAGTTCTTC CSARDPQASSYNEQFF
TRBJ2-7 TRBV28 few NA TGTGCCGGCAGCCCTGGGACCTTCATCTACGAGCAGTACTTC CAGSPGTFIYEQYF
TRBJ2-2 TRBV15 NA NA TGTGCCACCAGCAGACAAAATAGAGCCACCGGGGAGCTGTTTTTT CATSRQNRATGELFF
TRBJ1-2 TRBV6-2/TRBV6-3 few NA TGTGCCAGCGGGCCAGGGGTCGGCTACACCTTC CASGPGVGYTF
TRBJ2-5 TRBV12-3/TRBV12-4 few NA TGTGCCAGCACCCTTAGGAACGGTGCCCAAGAGACCCAGTACTTC CASTLRNGAQETQYF
TRBJ2-5 TRBV2 NA NA TGTGCCAGCTGTCCGGGGGTACAAGAGACCCAGTACTTC CASCPGVQETQYF
TRBJ2-7 TRBV28 few NA TGTGCCAGCAGTTTTGTTCCGGGACTTCTGGTTGGTGGCCAGTACTTC CASSFVPGLLVGGQYF
TRBJ1-6 TRBV3-1 NA NA TGTGCCAGCAGGGGAGGGGGGCCTAATTCACCCCTCCACTTT CASRGGGPNSPLHF
TRBJ2-7 TRBV7-9 NA NA TGTTCCAGCAGCTTAGATATCGGCAGGGTCTCGTACGAGCAGTACTTC CSSSLDIGRVSYEQYF
TRBJ2-5 TRBV6-1 few TRBD2 TGTGCCAGCGGGGGGACTAGCGGGGGCGAGACCCAGTACTTC CASGGTSGGETQYF
TRBJ2-2 TRBV29-1 few NA TGCAGCGCCGACAGCGCTACCGGGGAGCTGTTTTTT CSADSATGELFF
TRBJ2-3 TRBV6-5 NA NA TGTGCCAGCAGTTATGGGGGCGCGAGCACAGATACGCAGTATTTT CASSYGGASTDTQYF
TRBJ2-4 TRBV6-5 NA NA TGTGCCAGCAGTTACTCGACGACCAGGACAAACATTCAGTACTTC CASSYSTTRTNIQYF